Presented here are 20 T cell receptor beta chains from one specimen sequenced in a study of T cell responses to AZD1222 COVID-19 vaccine. The assay was immunoSEQ multiplex PCR, and TCRdb's table has in-frame clones only and misses some. The sample includes tens of thousands of clones, 75% to 95% seen only once; the top ten take under 14%. The source material was peripheral blood, sampled 28 days after the second AZD1222 dose. Receptors originate from an adult who received the AZD1222 COVID-19 vaccine.

The CDR3 DNA is TGTGCCAGCAGCCGAAACAGGGCGGGAGGGCGAAATGAGCAGTTCTTC. Residues: CASSRNRAGGRNEQFF. The chain recombines TRBV11-2 with TRBJ2-1, with 9 bases that match TRBD2. The CDR3 is 16 amino acids. Trimming cost V 5 bases and J 7 bases; bases outside gene matches: 12. Per germline, CDR1 SGHAT and CDR2 FQNNGV.

The rearrangement joins TRBV29-1 to TRBJ1-2, with 11 bases that match TRBD1. Germline V CDR1 and CDR2: SQVTM, ANQGSEA. The CDR3 covers 12 residues. Trimming cost V 4 bases and J 7 bases; bases outside gene matches: 2. The CDR3 bases are TGCAGCGTTGGGGACAGGGGGATTGGCTACACCTTC. Translated, it gives CSVGDRGIGYTF.

This rearrangement joins TRBV10-2 to TRBJ1-1, with D perhaps TRBD1 (5 bases). Germline V gives CDR1 WSHSY, CDR2 SAAADI. The CDR3 totals 14 residues. Trimming removed 6 bases from V and 3 bases from J, with 14 bases in between. CDR3 sequence: CASRWEGRDTEAFF. The CDR3 coding sequence is TGCGCCAGCAGGTGGGAGGGGAGAGACACTGAAGCTTTCTTT.

This clone was counted a few times. The chain has TRBV7-8 and TRBJ2-7; possibly TRBD1 for D (7 bases). Germline CDR1 and CDR2: SGHVS and FQNEAQ. V was clipped by 3 bases and J by 5 bases, with 11 bases between them. The CDR3 runs 13 residues. The CDR3 sequence: CASSFQGGDEQYF. CDR3 sequence (DNA): TGTGCCAGCAGCTTCCAGGGGGGCGACGAGCAGTACTTC.

The genes are TRBV6-5 and TRBJ1-1; weak D call: TRBD1 (5 bases). The germline V and J ends were trimmed by 0 bases and 3 bases, with 11 bases remaining between them. CDR3 length: 15 residues. Germline assignment: CDR1 MNHEY and CDR2 SVGAGI. The CDR3 reads CASSYSGTGDTEAFF. The CDR3 nucleotides read TGTGCCAGCAGTTACTCAGGGACGGGGGACACTGAAGCTTTCTTT.

This sequence joins TRBV9 and TRBJ2-7; 13 bases fit TRBD2. This CDR3 comprises 15 residues. With V trimmed by 4 bases and J by 3 bases, 4 bases remained unmatched. The germline V gene has CDR1 SGDLS and CDR2 YYNGEE. DNA for the CDR3: TGTGCCAGCAGCCTGACTAGCGGGGGGAACTACGAGCAGTACTTC. The encoded protein is CASSLTSGGNYEQYF.

This clone was found once. This sequence joins TRBV6-6 and TRBJ1-6; possibly TRBD1 for D (5 bases). This CDR3 has 15 amino acids. Germline loops: CDR1 MNHNY, CDR2 SVGAGI (reference sequence). V lost 2 bases to trimming and J lost 7 bases, with 12 bases between them. The CDR3 protein is CASSYRGTGNSPLHF. DNA for the CDR3: TGTGCCAGCAGTTACCGAGGGACGGGAAATTCACCCCTCCACTTT.

Written as DNA, the CDR3 is TGTGCCAGTAGTATAGGTCCGGAGACTGAAGCTTTCTTT. Its translation: CASSIGPETEAFF. V usage is TRBV19 and J usage is TRBJ1-1, with D unclear. Germline loops: CDR1 LNHDA, CDR2 SQIVND (reference sequence). CDR3 length: 13 amino acids. Trimming cost V 1 base and J 5 bases, with 8 bases left between them.

V usage is TRBV24-1 and J usage is TRBJ1-2, with D maybe TRBD1 (6 bases). The germline CDR1 and CDR2 sequences are KGHDR and SFDVKD. Trimming stripped 3 bases from V and 1 base from J, with 20 bases between. The CDR3 spans 18 residues. This CDR3 reads CATSDTPPDSSLNYGYTF. CDR3 DNA: TGTGCCACCAGTGATACCCCCCCGGACAGCTCTCTTAACTATGGCTACACCTTC.

This clone was seen repeatedly, ten times or more. The V gene is TRBV9, the J gene TRBJ2-3; D might be TRBD2 (6 bases). The CDR3 is 17 residues long. The V gene's germline CDR1 is SGDLS and CDR2 YYNGEE. V was cut by 2 bases and J by 3 bases, with 19 bases left in between. The CDR3 reads CASSVAEGTRGTDTQYF. The CDR3, as DNA: TGTGCCAGCAGCGTCGCTGAGGGGACTCGGGGGACAGATACGCAGTATTTT.

The CDR3 spells CASTLGGPSSYNEQFF. The DNA for the CDR3 is TGTGCCAGCACCCTAGGGGGGCCTAGCTCCTACAATGAGCAGTTCTTC. V is TRBV5-4 and J is TRBJ2-1; either TRBD1 or TRBD2 may supply D (6 bases each). The CDR3 runs 16 residues. V lost 6 bases to trimming and J lost 0 bases, with 16 bases between them. The germline gives CDR1 SGHNT, CDR2 YYREEE (reference sequence).

This clone was seen a single time. The chain employs TRBV6-5 and TRBJ1-2; a possible D gene is TRBD1 (6 bases). Trimming took 5 bases from V and 3 from J, leaving 13 bases between them. The CDR3 is 14 amino acids. Germline CDR1 MNHEY, CDR2 SVGAGI. The CDR3 DNA sequence: TGTGCCAGCAGTCCCAGGGGATTCGACTATGGCTACACCTTC. This gives the protein CASSPRGFDYGYTF.

The rearrangement uses TRBV6-4 and TRBJ1-1, with a possible D match to TRBD1 (6 bases). The CDR3 is 15 residues long. In germline, CDR1 is MRHNA, CDR2 SNTAGT. Between the trimmed V and J ends, which lost 6 bases and 1 base, there was a span of 15 bases. CDR3 sequence (DNA): TGTGCCAGCAGGGGGTCGGGACATCCGAACACTGAAGCTTTCTTT. Translated: CASRGSGHPNTEAFF.

The chain combines TRBV5-1 with TRBJ1-6, with 8 bases lining up with TRBD1. V lost 4 bases and J lost 9; bases outside the gene matches: 6. Per the germline V gene, CDR1 is SGHRS and CDR2 is YFSETQ. This CDR3 has 14 amino acids. The CDR3: CASSVDRGGSPLHF. Here the CDR3 DNA reads TGCGCCAGCAGCGTAGACAGGGGCGGTTCACCCCTCCACTTT. Combining the CDR3 with reference TRBV5-1 and TRBJ1-6 gives the whole variable domain KAGVTQTPRYLIKTRGQQVTLSCSPISGHRSVSWYQQTPGQGLQFLFEYFSETQRNKGNFPGRFSGRQFSNSRSEMNVSTLELGDSALYLCASSVDRGGSPLHFGNGTRLTVT.

The chain combines TRBV11-2 with TRBJ2-7; 7 bases fit TRBD1. The germline CDR1 and CDR2 sequences are SGHAT and FQNNGV. The CDR3 is made up of 14 amino acids. With 5 bases clipped from V and 0 bases from J, the junction kept 4 bases outside the gene matches. CDR3 DNA sequence: TGTGCCAGCAGCGAGGGACAGCTCTCCTACGAGCAGTACTTC. Its protein is CASSEGQLSYEQYF.

The chain has TRBV2 and TRBJ1-2; D ambiguous. The germline V gene has CDR1 SNHLY and CDR2 FYNNEI. The CDR3 sequence is 15 residues long. Trimming pared 0 bases from V and 4 bases from J, leaving 12 bases between. The CDR3 protein is CASSEAQQIGYGYTF. The CDR3, as DNA: TGTGCCAGCAGTGAAGCGCAACAGATTGGCTATGGCTACACCTTC.

The chain links TRBV7-9 to TRBJ1-5; the D gene is possibly TRBD1 (5 bases). The length of the CDR3 is 15 residues. V was trimmed by 5 bases and J by 4 bases, leaving 15 bases between them. CDR1 is SEHNR and CDR2 is FQNEAQ in the germline V gene (reference sequence). CDR3 coding DNA: TGTGCCAGCAGCCCCCTTGGGGGAGGAAATCAGCCCCAGCATTTT. The encoded protein is CASSPLGGGNQPQHF. Filled out from reference TRBV7-9 and TRBJ1-5, the complete variable domain reads DTGVSQNPRHKITKRGQNVTFRCDPISEHNRLYWYRQTLGQGPEFLTYFQNEAQLEKSRLLSDRFSAERPKGSFSTLEIQRTEQGDSAMYLCASSPLGGGNQPQHFGDGTRLSIL.

CDR3 bases: TGTGCCAGCAGCTTAGTAGACAGGGGGCTTTCACCCCTCCACTTT. It yields the protein CASSLVDRGLSPLHF. J is TRBJ1-6 and V is TRBV7-9; TRBD1 agrees at 10 bases. J gave up 9 bases and V 1 base, and 3 bases lay outside the gene matches. CDR3 length: 15 amino acids. Germline assignment: CDR1 SEHNR and CDR2 FQNEAQ (reference sequence).

The chain couples TRBV5-5 to TRBJ1-4; D remains unclear. V was trimmed by 3 bases and J by 4 bases, leaving 22 bases between them. Germline-derived CDR1 and CDR2 are SGHKS and YYEKEE (reference sequence). The CDR3 covers 18 residues. This CDR3 reads CASSSTPPDTASNEKLFF. CDR3 bases: TGTGCCAGCAGCTCAACCCCCCCAGACACCGCTAGTAATGAAAAACTGTTTTTT. Variable domain in full (rest from reference TRBV5-5 and TRBJ1-4): DAGVTQSPTHLIKTRGQQVTLRCSPISGHKSVSWYQQVLGQGPQFIFQYYEKEERGRGNFPDRFSARQFPNYSSELNVNALLLGDSALYLCASSSTPPDTASNEKLFFGSGTQLSVL.

This clone was recorded only once. The rearrangement links TRBV7-8 to TRBJ2-5, with D possibly TRBD2 on 6 matching bases. CDR1 and CDR2 from the germline V gene are SGHVS and FQNEAQ. The CDR3 is made up of 15 amino acids. Trimming pared 0 bases from V and 5 bases from J, leaving 13 bases between. The CDR3 region has the DNA TGTGCCAGCAGCTTAGCGGGACTCCCGACGGAGACCCAGTACTTC. Encoded protein: CASSLAGLPTETQYF.